The 13 T cell receptor beta chains reported below all come from one sample, sequenced in a study of PD-1 blockade in classical Hodgkin lymphoma. After autologous stem cell transplantation all patients relapsed, and prior brentuximab vedotin exposure differed between cohorts. Clones were sequenced by immunoSEQ multiplex PCR, and TCRdb holds only the in-frame ones, with some missing. The sample consists of approximately 24,000 clones, over 75% of them appearing once. Sequenced here: peripheral blood mononuclear cells (PBMCs), sampled at baseline. Receptors were obtained from a human donor with classical Hodgkin lymphoma.

This clone is a singleton in its sample. V is TRBV7-9 and J is TRBJ1-2; no definite D call. Between the trimmed V and J ends, which lost 2 bases and 7 bases, there was a span of 11 bases. This CDR3 is built from 13 residues. CDR1 and CDR2 from the germline V gene are SEHNR and FQNEAQ (reference sequence). The CDR3 DNA reads TGTGCCAGCAGCTTACGACCGTACCCTGGCTACACCTTC. It is translated as CASSLRPYPGYTF.

This chain joins TRBV9 and TRBJ2-2, with 8 bases identical to TRBD2. V was pared by 4 bases and J by 2 bases, with 10 bases of the junction left unmatched. The CDR3 is made up of 17 amino acids. CDR1 and CDR2 (germline): SGDLS, YYNGEE. The CDR3 nucleotides are TGTGCCAGCAGCCCTCGGAACGGGGGGGAAAACACCGGGGAGCTGTTTTTT. The encoded protein is CASSPRNGGENTGELFF.

This chain uses TRBV5-6 with TRBJ1-1; D call uncertain. CDR3 size: 11 residues. Per germline, CDR1 SGHDT and CDR2 YYEEEE. V lost 0 bases to trimming and J lost 7 bases, with 4 bases between them. The CDR3: CASSLVGEAFF. In nucleotides, the CDR3 is TGTGCCAGCAGCTTGGTCGGTGAAGCTTTCTTT.

The rearrangement links TRBV5-1 to TRBJ2-7; perhaps D is TRBD1 or TRBD2 (5 bases each). Germline CDR1 and CDR2: SGHRS and YFSETQ. Trimming shortened V by 0 bases and J by 0 bases, and 16 bases separated the two germline ends. This CDR3 has 17 residues. In nucleotides, the CDR3 is TGCGCCAGCAGCTTGGCCGGGGCGTTATTAAGCTCCTACGAGCAGTACTTC. Amino acid sequence: CASSLAGALLSSYEQYF.

The gene calls are TRBV5-1 and TRBJ2-7; 12 bases are shared with TRBD2. The CDR3 has 15 residues. Per germline, CDR1 SGHRS and CDR2 YFSETQ. The trim removed 4 bases at V and 3 bases at J, leaving 5 bases unmatched. The CDR3 nucleotides read TGCGCCAGCAGCACCTCTAGCGGGGGGGTCTACGAGCAGTACTTC. Translated, it gives CASSTSSGGVYEQYF.

The V gene is TRBV11-2, the J gene TRBJ2-3; 10 nucleotides agree with TRBD2. Germline CDR1 SGHAT, CDR2 FQNNGV. The CDR3 length is 18 residues. V shed 5 bases, J shed 7 bases, and the junction held 18 bases outside the gene matches. The CDR3 here is CASSRTKSIAGGANTQYF. CDR3 coding DNA: TGTGCCAGCAGCCGAACGAAGTCGATAGCGGGGGGTGCAAATACGCAGTATTTT.

The chain employs TRBV12-5 and TRBJ1-1; D is perhaps TRBD1 (6 bases). The length of the CDR3 is 15 residues. CDR1 and CDR2 from the germline V gene are LGHNT and FRNRAP. V lost 1 base and J 0 bases, leaving 9 bases between the germline ends. This CDR3 reads CASGLGGTLNTEAFF. CDR3 nucleotides: TGTGCTAGTGGTTTGGGAGGGACATTGAACACTGAAGCTTTCTTT.

Turning to this clone: Additional DNA sequences in this sample encode the identical CDR3. V usage is TRBV7-9 and J usage is TRBJ1-4; unclear D gene. The CDR3 loop spans 15 amino acids. Germline CDR1 reads SEHNR; CDR2 reads FQNEAQ (reference sequence). Trimming took off 1 base at V and 5 bases at J, with 11 bases between the two ends. The CDR3 DNA reads TGTGCCAGCAGCTTAGATCGGGGAGTCAATGAAAAACTGTTTTTT. This sequence encodes CASSLDRGVNEKLFF.

The chain has TRBV5-6 and TRBJ1-2; D remains ambiguous. Trimming cost V 0 bases and J 4 bases, with 10 bases left between them. CDR1 is SGHDT, CDR2 YYEEEE, per germline. This CDR3 contains 14 residues. The chain's CDR3 is CASSLGQGPYGYTF. The CDR3 region has the DNA TGTGCCAGCAGCTTGGGGCAAGGACCCTATGGCTACACCTTC.

The chain has TRBV19 and TRBJ2-1; D unresolved. Per germline, CDR1 LNHDA and CDR2 SQIVND (reference sequence). Trimming removed 1 base from V and 8 bases from J, with 9 bases in between. The CDR3 is made up of 13 amino acids. The CDR3 is CASSIGGIYEQFF. The DNA for the CDR3 is TGTGCCAGTAGTATAGGGGGAATTTATGAGCAGTTCTTC.

This chain connects TRBV7-9 to TRBJ1-1; D not certain. This CDR3 has 13 amino acids. Germline V gene lookup returns CDR1 SEHNR and CDR2 FQNEAQ (reference sequence). Trimming shortened V by 0 bases and J by 2 bases, and 4 bases separated the two germline ends. The chain's CDR3 is CASSLAANTEAFF. The CDR3, as DNA: TGTGCCAGCAGCTTAGCAGCAAACACTGAAGCTTTCTTT.

This chain joins TRBV2 and TRBJ1-1; D gene ambiguous. The germline V and J ends were trimmed by 11 bases and 1 base, with 11 bases remaining between them. Germline loops: CDR1 SNHLY, CDR2 FYNNEI. The CDR3 extends over 12 amino acids. CDR3 loop: CAPRSANTEAFF. CDR3 sequence (DNA): TGTGCCCCACGTTCCGCGAACACTGAAGCTTTCTTT. The full variable domain, its missing parts supplied by reference TRBV2 and TRBJ1-1, is EPEVTQTPSHQVTQMGQEVILRCVPISNHLYFYWYRQILGQKVEFLVSFYNNEISEKSEIFDDQFSVERPDGSNFTLKIRSTKLEDSAMYFCAPRSANTEAFFGQGTRLTVV.

The chain employs TRBV2 and TRBJ2-5, with TRBD2 matching 12 bases. J lost 7 bases, V lost 6 bases, and 6 bases had no gene match. Germline V gene data show CDR1 as SNHLY and CDR2 as FYNNEI. The CDR3 has 14 residues. This chain's CDR3 is CASRLLAGGGTQYF. CDR3 DNA sequence: TGTGCCAGCAGGCTACTAGCGGGGGGAGGGACCCAGTACTTC. Using reference TRBV2 and TRBJ2-5 for the parts outside the CDR3, the full variable domain is EPEVTQTPSHQVTQMGQEVILRCVPISNHLYFYWYRQILGQKVEFLVSFYNNEISEKSEIFDDQFSVERPDGSNFTLKIRSTKLEDSAMYFCASRLLAGGGTQYFGPGTRLLVL.